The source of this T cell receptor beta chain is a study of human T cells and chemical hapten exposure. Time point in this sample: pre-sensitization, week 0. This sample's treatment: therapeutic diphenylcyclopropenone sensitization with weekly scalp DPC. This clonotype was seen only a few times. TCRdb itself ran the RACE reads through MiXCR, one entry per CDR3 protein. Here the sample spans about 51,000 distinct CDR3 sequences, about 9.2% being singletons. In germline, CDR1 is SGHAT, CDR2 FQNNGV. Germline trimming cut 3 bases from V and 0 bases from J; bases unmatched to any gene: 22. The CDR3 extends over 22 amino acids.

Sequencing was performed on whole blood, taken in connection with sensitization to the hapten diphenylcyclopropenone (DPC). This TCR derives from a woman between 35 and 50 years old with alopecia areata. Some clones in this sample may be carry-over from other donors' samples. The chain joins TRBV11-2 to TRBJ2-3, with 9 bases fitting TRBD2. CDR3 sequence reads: CASSLGDRFPGPSGASTDTQYF. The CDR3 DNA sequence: TGTGCCAGCAGCTTGGGGGACAGATTTCCCGGGCCTAGCGGGGCTAGCACAGATACGCAGTATTTT.